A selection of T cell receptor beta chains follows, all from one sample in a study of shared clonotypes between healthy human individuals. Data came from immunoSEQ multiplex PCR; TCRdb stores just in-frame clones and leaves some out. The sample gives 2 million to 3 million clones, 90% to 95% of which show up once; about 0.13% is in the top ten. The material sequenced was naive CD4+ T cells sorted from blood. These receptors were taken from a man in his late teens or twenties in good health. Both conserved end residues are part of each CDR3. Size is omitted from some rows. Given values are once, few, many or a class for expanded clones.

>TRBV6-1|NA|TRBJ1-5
CASSVEGNQPQHF
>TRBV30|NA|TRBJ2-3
CAWELAGVGDTQYF
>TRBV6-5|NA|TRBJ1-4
CASAGTGGKKLFF
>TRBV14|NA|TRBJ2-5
CASSPYREWGVETQYF
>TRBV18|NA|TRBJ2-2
CASSTGQTNTGELFF
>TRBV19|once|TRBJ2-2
CASSISSGNTGELFF
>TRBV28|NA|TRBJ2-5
CATTLDRGKGETQYF
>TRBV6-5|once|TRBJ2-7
CASSYKAGGPQEQYF
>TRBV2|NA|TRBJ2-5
CASSDTRWLSGETQYF
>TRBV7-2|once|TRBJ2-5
CASSLGVLAGLETQYF
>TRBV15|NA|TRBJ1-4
CATRKDRAEKLFF
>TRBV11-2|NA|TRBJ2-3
CASSSQDTQYF
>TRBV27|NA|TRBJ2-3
CASSFPGTSGGDTQYF